This TCR beta chain was profiled in a study of early T cells in non-severe SARS-CoV-2 infection. About the research overall: Sequencing of unsorted whole blood was done on bulk RNA, leaving chains unpaired.

Each cDNA molecule carried a unique molecular identifier. TCRdb reanalysed the 5' RACE reads using MiXCR and keeps one entry per CDR3 protein. This sample has tens of thousands of distinct CDR3 sequences, with approximately 5.7% found just once. The study's findings and limits: Matching against VDJdb likely underestimated virus-specific expansions, favoring anti-spike CD8.

This clonotype was counted a few times. The antigen is unknown. V shed 5 bases, J shed 4 bases, and the junction held 8 bases outside the gene matches. The CDR3 contains 14 residues. In germline, CDR1 is MGHDK, CDR2 SYGVNS. The clonotype originates from an adult who was a healthcare worker with PCR-confirmed SARS-CoV-2 infection or an uninfected control (not recorded which). The material sequenced was whole blood, taken at baseline. The chain has TRBV25-1 and TRBJ2-7; TRBD1 matches at 7 bases. In DNA, the CDR3 is TGTGCCAGCAGTCGGGACAGTGCCTTTTACGAGCAGTACTTC. The encoded protein is CASSRDSAFYEQYF.